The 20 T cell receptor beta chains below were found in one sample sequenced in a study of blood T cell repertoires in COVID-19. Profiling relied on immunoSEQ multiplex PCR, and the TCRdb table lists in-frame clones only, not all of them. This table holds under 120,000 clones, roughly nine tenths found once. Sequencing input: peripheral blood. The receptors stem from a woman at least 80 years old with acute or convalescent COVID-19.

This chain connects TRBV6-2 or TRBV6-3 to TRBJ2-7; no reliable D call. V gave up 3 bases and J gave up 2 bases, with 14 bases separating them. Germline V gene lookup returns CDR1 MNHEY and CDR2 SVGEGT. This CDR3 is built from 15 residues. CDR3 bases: TGTGCCAGCAGTTATGCGGCGCTCCCTGCCTACGAGCAGTACTTC. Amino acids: CASSYAALPAYEQYF.

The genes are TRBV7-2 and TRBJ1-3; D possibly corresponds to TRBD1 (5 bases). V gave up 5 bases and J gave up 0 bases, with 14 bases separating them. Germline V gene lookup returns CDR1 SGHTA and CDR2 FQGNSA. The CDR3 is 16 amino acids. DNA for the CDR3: TGTGCCAGCAGCCCCGGACAAGGGCGCTCTGGAAACACCATATATTTT. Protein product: CASSPGQGRSGNTIYF.

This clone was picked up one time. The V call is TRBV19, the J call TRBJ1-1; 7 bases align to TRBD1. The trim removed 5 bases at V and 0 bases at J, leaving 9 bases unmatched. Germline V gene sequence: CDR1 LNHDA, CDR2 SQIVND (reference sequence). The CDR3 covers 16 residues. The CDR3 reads CASSHRQGHLNTEAFF. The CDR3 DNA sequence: TGTGCCAGTAGTCACAGACAGGGCCATTTGAACACTGAAGCTTTCTTT.

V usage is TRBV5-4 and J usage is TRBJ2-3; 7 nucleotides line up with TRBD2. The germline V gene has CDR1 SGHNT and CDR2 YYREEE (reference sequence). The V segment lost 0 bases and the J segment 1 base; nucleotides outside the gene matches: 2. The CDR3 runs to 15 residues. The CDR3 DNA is TGTGCCAGCAGCTTGGTGGCGGGGGGCACAGATACGCAGTATTTT. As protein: CASSLVAGGTDTQYF.

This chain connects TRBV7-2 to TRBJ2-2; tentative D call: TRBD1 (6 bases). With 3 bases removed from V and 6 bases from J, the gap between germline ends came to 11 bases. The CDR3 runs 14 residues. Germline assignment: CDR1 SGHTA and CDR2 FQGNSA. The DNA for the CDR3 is TGTGCCAGCAGCTTCACACAGGGCTCCGGGGAGCTGTTTTTT. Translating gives CASSFTQGSGELFF.

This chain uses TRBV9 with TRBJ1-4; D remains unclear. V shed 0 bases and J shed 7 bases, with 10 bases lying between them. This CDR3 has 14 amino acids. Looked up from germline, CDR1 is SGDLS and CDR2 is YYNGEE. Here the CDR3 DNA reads TGTGCCAGCAGCGTAGATAGCCCCCCTGAAAAACTGTTTTTT. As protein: CASSVDSPPEKLFF.

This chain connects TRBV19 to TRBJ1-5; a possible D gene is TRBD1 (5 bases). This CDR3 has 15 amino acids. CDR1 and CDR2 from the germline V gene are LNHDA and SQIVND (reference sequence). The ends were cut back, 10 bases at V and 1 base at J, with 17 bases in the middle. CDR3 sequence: CATQPQGRSNQPQHF. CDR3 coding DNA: TGTGCCACACAACCGCAGGGCAGGAGCAATCAGCCCCAGCATTTT.

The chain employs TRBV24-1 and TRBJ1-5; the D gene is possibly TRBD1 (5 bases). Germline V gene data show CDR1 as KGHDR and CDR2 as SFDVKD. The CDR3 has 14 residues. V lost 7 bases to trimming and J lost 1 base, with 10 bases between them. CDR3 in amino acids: CATSADRSNQPQHF. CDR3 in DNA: TGTGCCACCAGCGCCGACAGAAGCAATCAGCCCCAGCATTTT.

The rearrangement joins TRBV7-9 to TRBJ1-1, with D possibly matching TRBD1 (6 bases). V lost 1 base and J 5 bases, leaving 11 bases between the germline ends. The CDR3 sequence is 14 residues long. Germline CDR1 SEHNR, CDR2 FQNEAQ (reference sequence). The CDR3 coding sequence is TGTGCCAGCAGCTTAGGGGGGCGCGGGACTGAAGCTTTCTTT. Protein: CASSLGGRGTEAFF.

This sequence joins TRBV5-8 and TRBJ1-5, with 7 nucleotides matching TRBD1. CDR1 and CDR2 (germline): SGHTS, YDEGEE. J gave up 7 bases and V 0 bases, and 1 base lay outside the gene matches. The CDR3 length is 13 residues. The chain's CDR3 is CASSLDRGQPQHF. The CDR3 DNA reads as TGTGCCAGCAGCTTGGACAGGGGCCAGCCCCAGCATTTT. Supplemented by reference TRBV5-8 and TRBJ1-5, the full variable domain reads EAGVTQSPTHLIKTRGQQATLRCSPISGHTSVYWYQQALGLGLQFLLWYDEGEERNRGNFPPRFSGRQFPNYSSELNVNALELEDSALYLCASSLDRGQPQHFGDGTRLSIL.

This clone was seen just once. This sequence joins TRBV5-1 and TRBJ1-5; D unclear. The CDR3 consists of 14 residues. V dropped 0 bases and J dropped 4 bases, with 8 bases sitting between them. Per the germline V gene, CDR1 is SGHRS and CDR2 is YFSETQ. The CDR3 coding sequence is TGCGCCAGCAGCTTGGATTCGCTAAATCAGCCCCAGCATTTT. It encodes CASSLDSLNQPQHF.

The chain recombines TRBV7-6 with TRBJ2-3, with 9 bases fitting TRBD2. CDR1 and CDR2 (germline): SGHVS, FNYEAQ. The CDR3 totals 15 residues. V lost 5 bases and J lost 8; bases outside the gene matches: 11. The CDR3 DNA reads TGTGCCAGCAGCCCCCGAGAAGCGGGAGGAGTTACGCAGTATTTT. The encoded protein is CASSPREAGGVTQYF.

The CDR3 region is CASSLAGRFDTQYF. The CDR3 DNA is TGTGCCAGCAGCTTGGCGGGAAGGTTCGATACGCAGTATTTT. This chain links TRBV7-2 with TRBJ2-3; the D gene is possibly TRBD2 (6 bases). V was clipped by 3 bases and J by 6 bases, with 13 bases between them. This CDR3 region has 14 residues. The germline V gene encodes CDR1 SGHTA and CDR2 FQGNSA.

CDR3 region: CASSAWTGSSYEQYF. The CDR3 DNA sequence: TGCGCCAGCAGCGCCTGGACAGGGAGCTCCTACGAGCAGTACTTC. This chain uses TRBV5-1 with TRBJ2-7, with 8 bases matching TRBD1. This CDR3 is 15 amino acids long. Germline V gene lookup returns CDR1 SGHRS and CDR2 YFSETQ. The junction had 6 bases not matched to a gene; V was cut back by 4 bases and J by 0 bases.

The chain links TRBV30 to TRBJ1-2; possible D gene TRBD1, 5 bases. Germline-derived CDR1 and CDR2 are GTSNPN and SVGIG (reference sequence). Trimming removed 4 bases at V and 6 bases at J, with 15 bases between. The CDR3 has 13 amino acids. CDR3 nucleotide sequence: TGTGCCTGGACCAAACAGGTCACCCATGGCTACACCTTC. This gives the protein CAWTKQVTHGYTF.

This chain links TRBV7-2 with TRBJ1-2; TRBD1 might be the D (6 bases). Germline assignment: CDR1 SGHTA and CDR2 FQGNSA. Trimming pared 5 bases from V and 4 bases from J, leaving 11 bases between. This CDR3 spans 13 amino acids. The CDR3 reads CASSLDSGYGYTF. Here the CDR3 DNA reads TGTGCCAGCAGCCTGGACAGTGGCTATGGCTACACCTTC.

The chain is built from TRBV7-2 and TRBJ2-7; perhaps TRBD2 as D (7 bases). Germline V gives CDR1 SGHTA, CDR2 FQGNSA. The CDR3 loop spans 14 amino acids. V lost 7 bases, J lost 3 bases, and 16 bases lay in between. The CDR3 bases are TGTGCCAGCACTTCTACGGGGGGCCGCTACGAGCAGTACTTC. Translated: CASTSTGGRYEQYF.

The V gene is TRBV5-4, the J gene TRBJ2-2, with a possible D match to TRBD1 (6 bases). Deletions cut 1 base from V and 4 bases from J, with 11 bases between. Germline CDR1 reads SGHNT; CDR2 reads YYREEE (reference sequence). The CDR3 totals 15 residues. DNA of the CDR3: TGTGCCAGCAGCTTGCTACAGGGTGGCACCGGGGAGCTGTTTTTT. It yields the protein CASSLLQGGTGELFF. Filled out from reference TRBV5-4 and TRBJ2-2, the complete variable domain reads ETGVTQSPTHLIKTRGQQVTLRCSSQSGHNTVSWYQQALGQGPQFIFQYYREEENGRGNFPPRFSGLQFPNYSSELNVNALELDDSALYLCASSLLQGGTGELFFGEGSRLTVL.

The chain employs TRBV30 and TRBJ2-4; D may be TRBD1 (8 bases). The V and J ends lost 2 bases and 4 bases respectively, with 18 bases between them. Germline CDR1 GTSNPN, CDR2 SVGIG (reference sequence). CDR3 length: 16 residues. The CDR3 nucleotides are TGTGCCTGGAGTATCCTGACAGGGGAGGGTAAAAACATTCAGTACTTC. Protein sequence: CAWSILTGEGKNIQYF.

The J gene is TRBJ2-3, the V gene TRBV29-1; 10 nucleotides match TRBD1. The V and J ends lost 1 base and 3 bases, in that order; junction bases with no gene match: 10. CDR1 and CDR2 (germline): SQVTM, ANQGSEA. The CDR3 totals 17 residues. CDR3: CSVEGTMRQGATDTQYF. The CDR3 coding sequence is TGCAGCGTTGAAGGCACAATGCGACAGGGGGCAACAGATACGCAGTATTTT.